The entry below gives a single TCR beta chain sequence along with its context. Its antigen is still unknown. This sample was taken from a study of T cell repertoires in cytomegalovirus infection. Study-level background: It was the public TCR beta signatures that indicated both CMV infection and matching HLA type.

TCRdb itself ran the reads through MiXCR, one entry per CDR3 protein. The table records about 920,000 distinct CDR3 sequences, roughly 30% of them present only once. Study results and caveats: CMV carriers having the relevant HLA were flagged by cumulative public TCR beta family frequency. CMV-specific TCR beta clonotypes restricted by HLA-C were the ones dominating the ex vivo response.

This CDR3 is 18 amino acids long. V shed 4 bases and J shed 0 bases, with 16 bases lying between them. CDR1 MNHNS and CDR2 SASEGT come from the germline V gene. The sequence was collected from a human donor in good health (CMV status not recorded). Some clones in this sample may be carry-over from other donors' samples. The source material was cultured CD8+ T cells from PBMCs, sampled from culture after CMV antigen stimulation. J is TRBJ2-6 and V is TRBV6-1; D may be TRBD1 or TRBD2 (5 bases each). The CDR3 region has the DNA TGTGCCAGCAGTGTAAGACTGGGACGGTCCTCTGGGGCCAACGTCCTGACTTTC. This translates into CASSVRLGRSSGANVLTF.